This TCR beta chain was identified during a study of Ad26.COV2.S vaccination and SARS-CoV-2 variants. The CDR3 contains 14 residues. J lost 4 bases, V lost 7 bases, and 9 bases had no gene match. Germline loops: CDR1 MNHNY, CDR2 SVGAGI (reference sequence). Noted treatment: approximately 18 received Ad26.COV2.S at low or high dose, single or two shots; about 5 received placebo; per-sample allocation not given. Repertoires come from day 63 after the first vaccine or placebo injection. Clones were read by immunoSEQ multiplex PCR, and TCRdb kept only the in-frame ones, dropping some. The profile shows about 480,000 clones, around 88% of them singletons.

The sequences come from peripheral blood, collected in a trial of Ad26.COV2.S vaccine versus placebo. The chain combines TRBV6-6 with TRBJ2-5; 7 bases are a match to TRBD2. This TCR derives from a person aged 18-65 years who received the Ad26.COV2.S COVID-19 vaccine or a placebo. CDR3 sequence reads: CASTRSAGRETQYF. In DNA, the CDR3 is TGTGCCAGCACCCGCTCAGCGGGACGAGAGACCCAGTACTTC.